The 20 T cell receptor beta chains in this list originate from one sample, sequenced in a study of response to subunit inactivated influenza vaccine. TCRdb used MiXCR to reprocess the RT-PCR reads, holding one entry per CDR3 protein. The table lists a few hundred thousand distinct CDR3 sequences, 12% to 15% of them singletons. Specimen: PBMCs from blood, collected about 13 days after vaccination. These receptors were taken from a man aged 45 to 65 who received an inactivated influenza vaccine.

In this sample, this clonotype turned up a few times. The J gene is TRBJ2-7, the V gene TRBV7-9; no clear D. Trimming removed 1 base at V and 2 bases at J, with 9 bases between. Germline CDR1 SEHNR, CDR2 FQNEAQ (reference sequence). The CDR3 loop spans 14 amino acids. CDR3 sequence: CASSLEPGAYEQYF. CDR3 bases: TGTGCCAGCAGCTTAGAACCAGGAGCCTACGAGCAGTACTTC.

In this sample, this clonotype turned up many times. V usage is TRBV10-3 and J usage is TRBJ2-1, with TRBD2 matching 13 bases. This CDR3 is built from 14 residues. V was pared by 6 bases and J by 9 bases, with 5 bases of the junction left unmatched. Germline CDR1 and CDR2: ENHRY and SYGVKD. The CDR3 loop is CAIRGLAGVPEQFF. In DNA form, the CDR3 reads TGTGCCATCAGAGGACTAGCGGGAGTACCTGAGCAGTTCTTC.

The chain is built from TRBV30 and TRBJ2-5; no reliable D call. Per germline, CDR1 GTSNPN and CDR2 SVGIG (reference sequence). This CDR3 is 12 amino acids long. Trimming took off 2 bases at V and 4 bases at J, with 8 bases between the two ends. CDR3 loop: CAWSRMGETQYF. The CDR3 nucleotides read TGTGCCTGGAGTAGGATGGGAGAGACCCAGTACTTC.

This clonotype was seen a handful of times. CDR3 coding DNA: TGTGCCAGCAGCCGCCTAGTGGGGGGTGAGCAGTTCTTC. Its translation is CASSRLVGGEQFF. The rearrangement uses TRBV7-2 and TRBJ2-1; tentative D call: TRBD2 (6 bases). Trimming took 5 bases from V and 9 from J, leaving 14 bases between them. The CDR3 has 13 residues. From germline, CDR1 is SGHTA and CDR2 FQGNSA.

Note on this clonotype: Being one base from a much bigger clone, this may be a read error. The chain combines TRBV12-3 or TRBV12-4 with TRBJ2-5, with 8 bases aligning to TRBD2. V was clipped by 6 bases and J by 1 base; unmatched bases: 4. CDR3 length: 14 amino acids. DNA for the CDR3: TGTGCCAGCAGCCCCGGGGGGGGCCAAGAGACCCAGTACTTC. It specifies CASSPGGGQETQYF.

The gene calls are TRBV4-3 and TRBJ1-1; D unclear. The V gene's germline CDR1 is LGHNA and CDR2 YSLEER. CDR3 length: 17 amino acids. The germline V and J ends were trimmed by 1 base and 0 bases, with 15 bases remaining between them. This CDR3 is CASSQARRYTMNTEAFF. CDR3 nucleotides: TGCGCCAGCAGCCAAGCCCGCAGATACACTATGAACACTGAAGCTTTCTTT.

The table lists this clonotype with a few counts. The chain has TRBV12-3 or TRBV12-4 and TRBJ2-6; no firm D call. The CDR3 runs to 13 residues. The ends were cut back, 7 bases at V and 2 bases at J, with 6 bases in the middle. In nucleotides, the CDR3 is TGTGCCAGCAAGATGACTGGGGCCAACGTCCTGACTTTC. Translating it yields CASKMTGANVLTF.

This clonotype was seen repeatedly, ten times or more. V is TRBV7-3 and J is TRBJ2-1; 7 bases line up with TRBD2. The V gene end was trimmed by 6 bases and the J gene end by 6 bases; junction bases not matched to a gene: 8. Germline CDR1 SGHTA, CDR2 FQGTGA. The CDR3 contains 14 residues. The CDR3: CASSRLALGNEQFF. As DNA, the CDR3 is TGTGCCAGCAGTCGACTAGCCCTGGGCAATGAGCAGTTCTTC.

V is TRBV28 and J is TRBJ2-3; possibly TRBD2 for D (5 bases). Germline lookup yields CDR1 MDHEN and CDR2 SYDVKM. Trimming cost V 10 bases and J 4 bases, with 18 bases left between them. CDR3 length: 14 amino acids. CDR3 sequence reads: CAIRFIGNSDTQYF. The CDR3 bases are TGTGCCATCAGATTTATCGGGAACTCAGATACGCAGTATTTT.

The CDR3 region has the DNA TGCAGTGCTAGTGAAGGGGCCACCGGACCCTACGAGCAGTACTTC. Protein: CSASEGATGPYEQYF. This chain uses TRBV20-1 with TRBJ2-7; D is possibly TRBD1 (5 bases). The CDR3 is 15 residues long. Germline loops: CDR1 DFQATT, CDR2 SNEGSKA (reference sequence). The V and J ends lost 3 bases and 2 bases respectively, with 17 bases between them.

The rearrangement links TRBV24-1 to TRBJ1-5; 7 positions match TRBD1. This CDR3 has 15 amino acids. J was trimmed by 3 bases and V by 4 bases; bases with no gene match: 5. Looked up from germline, CDR1 is KGHDR and CDR2 is SFDVKD. As DNA, the CDR3 is TGTGCCACCAGTGAGTCGGGACAGCACAATCAGCCCCAGCATTTT. The encoded protein is CATSESGQHNQPQHF.

This clonotype has a handful of counts. V usage is TRBV6-5 and J usage is TRBJ2-7; D perhaps matches TRBD2 (6 bases). The CDR3 is 15 amino acids. The V and J ends lost 3 bases and 3 bases respectively, with 15 bases between them. Germline values: CDR1 MNHEY, CDR2 SVGAGI. CDR3 loop: CASSYTLSGNYEQYF. The CDR3 nucleotides read TGTGCCAGCAGTTATACTCTTAGCGGCAACTACGAGCAGTACTTC.

In this sample, this clonotype turned up a few times. The chain recombines TRBV28 with TRBJ2-7, with 9 bases identical to TRBD2. CDR1 MDHEN and CDR2 SYDVKM come from the germline V gene. This CDR3 contains 13 residues. The ends lost 9 bases at V and 0 bases at J; junction bases unmatched: 3. CDR3 DNA: TGTGCCAGTGGCGGGGGGGCCTCCTACGAGCAGTACTTC. It encodes CASGGGASYEQYF.

The chain employs TRBV14 and TRBJ1-2; TRBD1 might be the D (6 bases). Trimming pared 2 bases from V and 5 bases from J, leaving 9 bases between. CDR3 length: 13 residues. CDR1 and CDR2 from the germline V gene are SGHDN and FVKESK. CDR3 amino acids: CASSQFRGYGYTF. The CDR3 nucleotides are TGTGCCAGCAGCCAATTCAGGGGTTATGGCTACACCTTC.

DNA for the CDR3: TGCAGCGTTAAGTCCCGGGAGAGCACAGATACGCAGTATTTT. Translated: CSVKSRESTDTQYF. The chain combines TRBV29-1 with TRBJ2-3; D might be TRBD2 (6 bases). The CDR3 has 14 residues. CDR1 and CDR2 (germline): SQVTM, ANQGSEA. Trimming removed 5 bases at V and 0 bases at J, with 12 bases between.

As concerns this clonotype: Mismatch with germline at one junction end may stem from a read error. The chain is built from TRBV11-2 and TRBJ2-1; the D gene is possibly TRBD1 (5 bases). The CDR3 is made up of 12 amino acids. The germline V gene has CDR1 SGHAT and CDR2 FQNNGV. The CDR3 DNA is TGTGCCAGCAGACAGACAGATCTTTCCTGGGACTTC. It encodes CASRQTDLSWDF.

This clonotype was found many times. The genes are TRBV12-3 or TRBV12-4 and TRBJ2-2; D unresolved. Trimming pared 10 bases from V and 7 bases from J, leaving 13 bases between. CDR3 length equals 12 residues. CDR3 amino acids: CAIKRPDGELFF. DNA of the CDR3: TGTGCCATCAAGAGGCCGGACGGGGAGCTGTTTTTT.

This clonotype occurred a few times. The chain has TRBV7-9 and TRBJ2-5, with D unresolved. CDR1 and CDR2 from the germline V gene are SEHNR and FQNEAQ (reference sequence). Trimming pared 2 bases from V and 2 bases from J, leaving 9 bases between. This CDR3 comprises 14 residues. The DNA of the CDR3 is TGTGCCAGCAGCTTAACAGCGACACAAGAGACCCAGTACTTC. This codes for CASSLTATQETQYF.

In its sample, this clonotype was seen a few times. This rearrangement joins TRBV9 to TRBJ2-7, with D maybe TRBD1 (5 bases). Germline V CDR1 and CDR2: SGDLS, YYNGEE. This CDR3 contains 14 residues. V lost 0 bases and J lost 1, with 8 bases in between. The CDR3 DNA reads TGTGCCAGCAGCGTAGAAGACAGTTCCTACGAGCAGTACTTC. Protein product: CASSVEDSSYEQYF.

The chain links TRBV4-1 to TRBJ2-1; 7 bases line up with TRBD2. Germline trimming cut 0 bases from V and 7 bases from J; bases unmatched to any gene: 9. The germline V gene has CDR1 MGHRA and CDR2 YSYEKL. The CDR3 contains 16 residues. The CDR3 DNA reads TGCGCCAGCAGCCAAGAAGGTATTAGCGGGTGGAATGAGCAGTTCTTC. As protein: CASSQEGISGWNEQFF.